A single sample gave rise to the 2 T cell receptor beta chains below, sequenced in a study. One entry per CDR3 protein, called by TCRdb with MiXCR from the 5' RACE reads. This sample carries under 65,000 distinct CDR3 sequences, around 26% of them seen once, and the ten largest clones take approximately 3%. The specimen sequenced was tumor-infiltrating memory CD4+ T cells sorted from the breast tumor. Subset given: memory CD4+ T cells, CD4+CD45RO+CD25-. These TCRs come from a female donor with breast cancer.

This clonotype appeared many times. The chain joins TRBV6-1 to TRBJ2-7; 14 nucleotides align to TRBD2. V lost 7 bases, J lost 6 bases, and 5 bases stayed unmatched. The germline V gene has CDR1 MNHNS and CDR2 SASEGT. This CDR3 has 14 residues. Here the CDR3 DNA reads TGTGCCAGCAAAATGGGACTAGCGGGAGTCGAGCAGTACTTC. Its translation is CASKMGLAGVEQYF.

This clonotype turned up a few times. The rearrangement joins TRBV4-3 to TRBJ1-2; perhaps TRBD1 as D (5 bases). The CDR3 contains 15 residues. Germline loops: CDR1 LGHNA, CDR2 YSLEER. The V end was cut by 4 bases, the J end by 8 bases, with 20 bases between. For the CDR3, the DNA is TGCGCCAGCAGCCCTGGGGGTCTGAATCCGCCGGGCTACACCTTC. Translation: CASSPGGLNPPGYTF.